Reported below is one T cell receptor beta chain. Its antigen is not known. CDR3 length: 16 amino acids. Germline V lookup: CDR1 SGHTA, CDR2 FQGNSA. The ends lost 1 base at V and 3 bases at J; junction bases unmatched: 9. This specimen comes from a study of T cell responses to AZD1222 COVID-19 vaccine. Study results and caveats: Scientists sampled the repertoires only once the peak T cell response had passed.

Sequenced by immunoSEQ multiplex PCR; TCRdb stores in-frame clones only, minus some. Counted here are approximately 80,000 clones, approximately 90% occurring once; the ten biggest clones make up approximately 30%. V gene TRBV7-2 combines with J gene TRBJ2-7, with 7 bases lining up with TRBD2. The sequence derives from an adult in good health. The sample here was peripheral blood, taken on day 0 of AZD1222 vaccination. This CDR3 is CASSLGLGRGLYEQYF. CDR3 coding DNA: TGTGCCAGCAGCTTAGGGCTGGGGAGGGGACTCTACGAGCAGTACTTC.